Following are 17 T cell receptor beta chains from one sample sequenced in a study of breast tumors, draining lymph nodes, adjacent tissues. MiXCR, applied by TCRdb to the multiplex PCR reads, yields one record per CDR3 protein. The sample contains some 170,000 distinct CDR3 sequences, about 33% of which appear only once. Samples came from axillary lymph nodes draining the breast cancer. Sequenced input: axillary lymph node tissue. The source of these receptors is a female donor with breast cancer. Some clones in this sample may be carry-over from other donors' samples.

This chain connects TRBV11-3 to TRBJ2-5, with 8 bases aligning to TRBD1. V shed 4 bases and J 4 bases; nucleotides not matched to a gene: 5. CDR1 is SGHNT, CDR2 YENEEA, per germline. The CDR3 contains 14 residues. CDR3 nucleotides: TGTGCCAGCAGCTGGGGACAGGTCGGAGAGACCCAGTACTTC. Translating gives CASSWGQVGETQYF.

Comments on this clonotype: At one end the junction does not follow the germline gene, possibly because of a read error. V is TRBV19 and J is TRBJ2-6, with TRBD2 as a possible D gene (5 bases). Germline-derived CDR1 and CDR2 are LNHDA and SQIVND (reference sequence). The CDR3 is 15 residues long. This chain's CDR3 is CASSIDRPGINTEAF. The CDR3, as DNA: TGTGCCAGTAGTATAGATCGCCCGGGAATTAACACTGAAGCTTTC.

This chain joins TRBV29-1 and TRBJ1-3, with 8 bases identical to TRBD1. With 4 bases clipped from V and 7 bases from J, the junction kept 18 bases outside the gene matches. The CDR3 length is 17 residues. CDR1 and CDR2 (germline): SQVTM, ANQGSEA. The CDR3 loop reads CSVVSVDQGASSNTIYF. The CDR3 DNA is TGCAGCGTTGTGTCGGTTGATCAGGGGGCATCCTCCAACACCATATATTTT. The variable domain in full, with the rest retrieved from reference TRBV29-1 and TRBJ1-3, is SAVISQKPSRDICQRGTSLTIQCQVDSQVTMMFWYRQQPGQSLTLIATANQGSEATYESGFVIDKFPISRPNLTFSTLTVSNMSPEDSSIYLCSVVSVDQGASSNTIYFGEGSWLTVV.

The chain combines TRBV7-2 with TRBJ1-1, with a possible D match to TRBD1 (5 bases). Trimming shortened V by 8 bases and J by 5 bases, and 15 bases separated the two germline ends. CDR3 length: 13 residues. CDR1 and CDR2 from the germline V gene are SGHTA and FQGNSA. The CDR3, as DNA: TGTGCCAGCGGCCCTACCGGGGGGACTGAAGCTTTCTTT. Translated: CASGPTGGTEAFF. The full variable domain, with the rest looked up from reference TRBV7-2 and TRBJ1-1, is GAGVSQSPSNKVTEKGKDVELRCDPISGHTALYWYRQSLGQGLEFLIYFQGNSAPDKSGLPSDRFSAERTGGSVSTLTIQRTQQEDSAVYLCASGPTGGTEAFFGQGTRLTVV.

This clonotype was counted at least ten times. This chain links TRBV4-3 with TRBJ2-5, with a possible D match to TRBD2 (6 bases). The CDR3 has 17 residues. CDR1 is LGHNA and CDR2 is YSLEER in the germline V gene. The V and J ends lost 2 bases and 4 bases respectively, with 20 bases between them. The CDR3 region is CASSQSFQLWEAETQYF. DNA of the CDR3: TGCGCCAGCAGCCAAAGTTTTCAGCTCTGGGAGGCAGAGACCCAGTACTTC.

The chain links TRBV28 to TRBJ1-4, with D perhaps TRBD1 (6 bases). The CDR3 length is 19 residues. Germline CDR1 reads MDHEN; CDR2 reads SYDVKM. The germline V and J ends were trimmed by 5 bases and 6 bases, with 28 bases remaining between them. The CDR3 DNA follows: TGTGCCAGCAGTCCATTAATAATCCGGGGGCAGAGCCGCTATGAAAAACTGTTTTTT. Its protein product is CASSPLIIRGQSRYEKLFF.

At least ten counts were recorded for this clonotype. The V gene is TRBV20-1, the J gene TRBJ2-2; the match to TRBD1 covers 8 bases. CDR1 DFQATT and CDR2 SNEGSKA come from the germline V gene (reference sequence). The CDR3 has 19 amino acids. Trimming took 4 bases from V and 5 from J; bases not matched to a gene: 21. In DNA, the CDR3 is TGCAGTGCTATAGGGCCAGGGGGCGAAAAAAGTACTAGAACCGGGGAGCTGTTTTTT. This sequence encodes CSAIGPGGEKSTRTGELFF.

CDR3 in DNA: TGCAGTGCTAGAGATCATGGGGGCCCTGAGGGAAGACTGTTTTTT. It encodes CSARDHGGPEGRLFF. The chain carries TRBV20-1 and TRBJ1-4; D perhaps matches TRBD1 (6 bases). The length of the CDR3 is 15 residues. V was shortened by 0 bases and J by 13 bases, with 21 bases between the two germline ends. The germline gives CDR1 DFQATT, CDR2 SNEGSKA (reference sequence).

This clonotype showed up many times. The CDR3 region is CASSGTTSGELFF. CDR3 DNA: TGTGCCAGCAGCGGCACGACTTCCGGGGAGCTGTTTTTT. This chain links TRBV9 with TRBJ2-2, with no clear D. The CDR3 is 13 residues long. Trimming left V 3 bases short and J 6 bases short, with 9 bases between. Germline values: CDR1 SGDLS, CDR2 YYNGEE.

The V call is TRBV25-1, the J call TRBJ1-6; D not resolved. V was shortened by 2 bases and J by 9 bases, with 8 bases between the two germline ends. This CDR3 is 13 amino acids long. CDR1 is MGHDK and CDR2 is SYGVNS in the germline V gene. The CDR3 DNA is TGTGCCAGCAGTGAAAACTATGTTTCACCCCTCCACTTT. Its translation is CASSENYVSPLHF.

This clonotype was seen ten or more times. A much larger clonotype is one base distant, so this may be a read error. The rearrangement uses TRBV7-3 and TRBJ2-5, with TRBD2 identical over 12 bases. Germline V gene sequence: CDR1 SGHTA, CDR2 FQGTGA. This CDR3 region has 15 residues. The CDR3 DNA sequence: TGTGCCAGCAGCTCTGGACTAGCGGGGCAAGAGACCCAGCACTTC. Protein sequence: CASSSGLAGQETQHF.

This clonotype was detected ten times or more. The chain is built from TRBV18 and TRBJ2-5, with D maybe TRBD2 (5 bases). This CDR3 is 13 amino acids long. Germline CDR1 is KGHSH and CDR2 is LQKENI. V was shortened by 1 base and J by 5 bases, with 8 bases between the two germline ends. In DNA, the CDR3 is TGTGCCAGCTCACCACGGGAGTGGGAGACCCAGTACTTC. Residues: CASSPREWETQYF.

J is TRBJ2-5 and V is TRBV20-1; TRBD2 matches at 10 bases. Germline V gene sequence: CDR1 DFQATT, CDR2 SNEGSKA (reference sequence). CDR3 length: 15 residues. The ends lost 4 bases at V and 5 bases at J; junction bases unmatched: 10. CDR3 nucleotides: TGCAGTGCTATTAGGACTAGCGGAGAGGGGGAGACCCAGTACTTC. Amino acid sequence: CSAIRTSGEGETQYF.

The chain carries TRBV11-2 and TRBJ1-5; D is ambiguous. The germline V gene encodes CDR1 SGHAT and CDR2 FQNNGV. The CDR3 has 15 amino acids. Trimming left V 3 bases short and J 1 base short, with 10 bases between. CDR3 sequence: CASSFSRRSNQPQHF. CDR3 nucleotide sequence: TGTGCCAGCAGCTTCTCCCGAAGAAGCAATCAGCCCCAGCATTTT. The whole variable domain, filled in from reference TRBV11-2 and TRBJ1-5, reads EAGVAQSPRYKIIEKRQSVAFWCNPISGHATLYWYQQILGQGPKLLIQFQNNGVVDDSQLPKDRFSAERLKGVDSTLKIQPAKLEDSAVYLCASSFSRRSNQPQHFGDGTRLSIL.

A word on this clonotype: The junction and the germline gene differ at one end; a read error may be behind it. The chain carries TRBV20-1 and TRBJ2-1; tentatively, D is TRBD1 or TRBD2 (5 bases each). The CDR3 has 13 amino acids. In germline, CDR1 is DFQATT, CDR2 SNEGSKA (reference sequence). For the CDR3, the DNA is TGCAGTGTATCTGGGGGTAGCCACAATGAGCAGTTTTTC. Translation: CSVSGGSHNEQFF.

V and J are TRBV7-6 and TRBJ1-2; TRBD1 is a possible D gene (6 bases). Germline V CDR1 and CDR2: SGHVS, FNYEAQ. CDR3 length: 15 residues. V lost 5 bases, J lost 6 bases, and 19 bases lay in between. CDR3 coding DNA: TGTGCCAGCAGCGACGACAGGCGATTGGGGGATGGCTACACCTTC. This translates into CASSDDRRLGDGYTF.

A remark on this clonotype: One base away lies a much larger clone, so this may be a sequencing read error. The rearrangement joins TRBV5-5 to TRBJ2-3; the match to TRBD2 covers 10 bases. The CDR3 totals 17 residues. The V gene's germline CDR1 is SGHKS and CDR2 YYEKEE (reference sequence). J gave up 4 bases and V 3 bases, and 11 bases lay outside the gene matches. CDR3 nucleotides: TGTGCCAGCAGCTGGATTGTGATTAGCGGGAGGCCAGATACGCAGTATTTT. Protein sequence: CASSWIVISGRPDTQYF.